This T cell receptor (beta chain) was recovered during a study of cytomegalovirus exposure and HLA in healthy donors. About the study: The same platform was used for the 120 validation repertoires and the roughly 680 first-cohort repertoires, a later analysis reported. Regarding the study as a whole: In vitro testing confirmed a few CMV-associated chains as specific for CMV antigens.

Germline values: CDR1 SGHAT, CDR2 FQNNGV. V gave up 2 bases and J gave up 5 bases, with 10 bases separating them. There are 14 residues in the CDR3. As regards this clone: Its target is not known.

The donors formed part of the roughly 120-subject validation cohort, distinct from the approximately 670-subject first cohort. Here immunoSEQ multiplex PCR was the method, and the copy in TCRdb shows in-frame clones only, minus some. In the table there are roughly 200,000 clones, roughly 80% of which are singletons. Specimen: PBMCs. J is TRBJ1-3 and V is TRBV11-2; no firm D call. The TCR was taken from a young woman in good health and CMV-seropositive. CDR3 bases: TGTGCCAGCAGCTTAAGAGTGAGGAGAAACACCATATATTTT. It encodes CASSLRVRRNTIYF.